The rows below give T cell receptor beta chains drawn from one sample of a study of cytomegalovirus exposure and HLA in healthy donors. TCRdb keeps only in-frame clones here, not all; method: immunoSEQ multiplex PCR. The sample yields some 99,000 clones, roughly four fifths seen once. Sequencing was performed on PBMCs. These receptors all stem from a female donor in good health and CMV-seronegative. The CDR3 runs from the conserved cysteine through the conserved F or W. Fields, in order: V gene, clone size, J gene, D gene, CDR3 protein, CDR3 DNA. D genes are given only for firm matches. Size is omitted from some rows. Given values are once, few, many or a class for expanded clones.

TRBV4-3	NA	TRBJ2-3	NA	CASSQRSGTDTQYF	TGCGCCAGCAGCCAGAGGTCGGGGACAGATACGCAGTATTTT
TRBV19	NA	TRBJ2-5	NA	CASSISRVVQETQYF	TGTGCCAGTAGTATTTCCAGGGTAGTCCAAGAGACCCAGTACTTC
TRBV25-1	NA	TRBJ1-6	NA	CASSESSSPLHF	TGTGCCAGCAGTGAGAGTAGTTCACCCCTCCACTTT
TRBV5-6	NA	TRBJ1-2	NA	CASTPPGSNYGYTF	TGTGCCAGCACCCCCCCGGGGTCTAACTATGGCTACACCTTC
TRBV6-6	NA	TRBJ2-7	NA	CASSYLPYEQYF	TGTGCCAGCAGTTACCTCCCCTACGAGCAGTACTTC
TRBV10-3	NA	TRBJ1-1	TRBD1	CAIRGDRGTEAFF	TGTGCCATCAGGGGGGACAGGGGGACTGAAGCTTTCTTT
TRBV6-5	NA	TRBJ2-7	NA	CASSYWGGGATYEQYF	TGTGCCAGCAGTTACTGGGGGGGCGGGGCGACCTACGAGCAGTACTTC
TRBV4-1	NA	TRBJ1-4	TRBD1	CASSHDGTAFNPTNEKLFF	TGCGCCAGCAGCCATGATGGGACAGCCTTTAATCCAACTAATGAAAAACTGTTTTTT
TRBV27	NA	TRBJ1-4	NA	CASSPAGGGSTNEKLFF	TGTGCCAGCAGTCCCGCGGGGGGGGGCAGTACTAATGAAAAACTGTTTTTT
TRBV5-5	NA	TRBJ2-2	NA	CASSLAPGGQAGELFF	TGTGCCAGCAGCTTGGCGCCCGGCGGGCAAGCCGGGGAGCTGTTTTTT
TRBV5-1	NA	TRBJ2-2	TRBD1	CASSRWGQANTGELFF	TGCGCCAGCAGCCGCTGGGGACAGGCGAACACCGGGGAGCTGTTTTTT
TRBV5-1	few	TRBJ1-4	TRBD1	CASSLEGQGGEKLFF	TGCGCCAGCAGCTTGGAGGGACAGGGAGGCGAAAAACTGTTTTTT
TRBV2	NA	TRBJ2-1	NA	CASTYGRVPNEQFF	TGTGCCAGCACCTATGGCAGGGTTCCTAATGAGCAGTTCTTC
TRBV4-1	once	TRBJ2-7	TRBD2	CASSQSLIAGPLEQYF	TGCGCCAGCAGCCAAAGCCTTATAGCGGGACCCCTCGAGCAGTACTTC
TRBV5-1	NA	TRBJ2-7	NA	CASSLDSANYEQYF	TGCGCCAGCAGCTTAGACAGCGCTAACTACGAGCAGTACTTC
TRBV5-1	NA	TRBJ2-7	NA	CASSLVAREIVNEQYF	TGCGCCAGCAGCTTGGTTGCCAGGGAAATCGTTAACGAGCAGTACTTC
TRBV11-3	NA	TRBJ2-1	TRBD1	CASSSYGTGPNEQFF	TGTGCCAGCAGCTCTTACGGGACAGGACCCAATGAGCAGTTCTTC
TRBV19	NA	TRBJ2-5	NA	CASSISPALGRETQYF	TGTGCCAGTAGTATATCGCCAGCCCTGGGCAGAGAGACCCAGTACTTC
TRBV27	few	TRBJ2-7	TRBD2	CASSYRTSGAYEQYF	TGTGCCAGCAGTTATAGGACTAGCGGGGCCTACGAGCAGTACTTC
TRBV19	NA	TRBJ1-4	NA	CASSFLLMGALKEKLFF	TGTGCCAGTAGTTTCCTACTGATGGGGGCTTTAAAGGAAAAACTGTTTTTT
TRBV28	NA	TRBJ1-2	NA	CASSLDKNYGYTF	TGTGCCAGCAGCCTTGACAAAAACTATGGCTACACCTTC
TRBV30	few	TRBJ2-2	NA	CAWSTGRGTGELFF	TGTGCCTGGAGTACAGGGAGGGGTACCGGGGAGCTGTTTTTT
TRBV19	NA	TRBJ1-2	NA	CASSIFQLNYGHTF	TGTGCCAGTAGTATATTCCAGCTTAACTATGGCCACACCTTC
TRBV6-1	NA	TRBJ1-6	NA	CASSRDIRSPLHF	TGTGCCAGCAGTAGGGACATACGTTCACCCCTCCACTTT
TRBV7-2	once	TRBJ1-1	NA	CASSPQGSRTEAFF	TGTGCCAGCAGCCCTCAGGGGTCCCGCACTGAAGCTTTCTTT
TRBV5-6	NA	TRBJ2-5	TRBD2	CASGRKVAGQETQYF	TGTGCCAGCGGACGGAAGGTAGCGGGACAAGAGACCCAGTACTTC
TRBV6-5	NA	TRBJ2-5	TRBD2	CASRPGLARETQYF	TGTGCCAGCAGGCCGGGACTAGCGAGGGAGACCCAGTACTTC
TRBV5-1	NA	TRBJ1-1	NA	CASSLGQRNTEAFF	TGCGCCAGCAGCTTGGGACAGAGGAACACTGAAGCTTTCTTT
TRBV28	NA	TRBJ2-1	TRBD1	CASSISGTGENEQFF	TGTGCCAGCAGCATTTCCGGGACAGGGGAAAATGAGCAGTTCTTC
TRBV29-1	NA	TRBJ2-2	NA	CSVGGDRGVRAGELFF	TGCAGCGTTGGGGGGGATCGGGGAGTCCGCGCCGGGGAGCTGTTTTTT
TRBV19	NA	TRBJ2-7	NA	CASSMGGGAHEQYF	TGTGCCAGTAGTATGGGCGGCGGGGCCCACGAGCAGTACTTC
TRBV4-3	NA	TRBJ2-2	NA	CASSQGSGHYTGELFF	TGCGCCAGCAGCCAAGGGTCGGGACACTACACCGGGGAGCTGTTTTTT